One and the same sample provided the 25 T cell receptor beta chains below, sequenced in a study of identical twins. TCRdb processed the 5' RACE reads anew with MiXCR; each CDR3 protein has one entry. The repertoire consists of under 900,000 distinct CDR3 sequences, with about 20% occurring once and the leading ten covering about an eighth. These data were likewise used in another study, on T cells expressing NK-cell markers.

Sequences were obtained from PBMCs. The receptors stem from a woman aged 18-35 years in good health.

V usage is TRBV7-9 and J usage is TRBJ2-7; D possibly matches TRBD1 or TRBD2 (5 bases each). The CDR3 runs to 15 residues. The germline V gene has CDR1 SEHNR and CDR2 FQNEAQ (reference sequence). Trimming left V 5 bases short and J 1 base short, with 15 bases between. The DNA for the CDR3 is TGTGCCAGCAGCGCACCGAGCGGACAATCCTACGAGCAGTACTTC. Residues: CASSAPSGQSYEQYF.

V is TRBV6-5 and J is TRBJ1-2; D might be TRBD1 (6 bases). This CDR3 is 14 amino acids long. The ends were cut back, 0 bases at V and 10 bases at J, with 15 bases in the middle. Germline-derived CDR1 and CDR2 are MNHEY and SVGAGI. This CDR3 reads CASSYSRAQGPYTF. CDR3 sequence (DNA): TGTGCCAGCAGTTACTCGAGGGCGCAGGGGCCCTACACCTTC.

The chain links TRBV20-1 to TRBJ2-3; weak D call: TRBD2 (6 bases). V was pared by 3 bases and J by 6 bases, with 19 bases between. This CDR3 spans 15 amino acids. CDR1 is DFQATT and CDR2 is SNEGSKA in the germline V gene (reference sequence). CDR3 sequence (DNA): TGCAGTGCTAGGGCGGGGAGCACCCTGGGGGATACGCAGTATTTT. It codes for CSARAGSTLGDTQYF.

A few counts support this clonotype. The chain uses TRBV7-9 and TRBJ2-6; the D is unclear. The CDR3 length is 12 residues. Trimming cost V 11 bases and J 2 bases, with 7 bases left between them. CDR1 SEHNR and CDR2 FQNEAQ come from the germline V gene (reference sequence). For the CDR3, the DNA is TGTGCCGCATTGGCTGGGGCCAACGTCCTGACTTTC. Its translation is CAALAGANVLTF.

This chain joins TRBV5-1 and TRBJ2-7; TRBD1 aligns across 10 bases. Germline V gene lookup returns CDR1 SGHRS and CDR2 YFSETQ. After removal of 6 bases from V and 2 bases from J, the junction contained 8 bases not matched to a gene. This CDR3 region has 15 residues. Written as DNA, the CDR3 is TGCGCCAGCACACCTGCCGGGACAGGGGCCTACGAGCAGTACTTC. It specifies CASTPAGTGAYEQYF.

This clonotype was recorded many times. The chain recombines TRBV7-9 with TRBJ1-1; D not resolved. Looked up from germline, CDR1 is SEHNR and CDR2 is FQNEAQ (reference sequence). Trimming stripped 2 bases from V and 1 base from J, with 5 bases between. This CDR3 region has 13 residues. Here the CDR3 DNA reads TGTGCCAGCAGCTTACCCGGGAACACTGAAGCTTTCTTT. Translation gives CASSLPGNTEAFF. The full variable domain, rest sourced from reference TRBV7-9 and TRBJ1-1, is DTGVSQNPRHKITKRGQNVTFRCDPISEHNRLYWYRQTLGQGPEFLTYFQNEAQLEKSRLLSDRFSAERPKGSFSTLEIQRTEQGDSAMYLCASSLPGNTEAFFGQGTRLTVV.

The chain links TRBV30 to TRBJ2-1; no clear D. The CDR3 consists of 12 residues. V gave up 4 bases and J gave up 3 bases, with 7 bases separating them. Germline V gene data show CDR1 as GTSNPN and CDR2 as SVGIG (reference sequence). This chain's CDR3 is CAWNGGYNEQFF. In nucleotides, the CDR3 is TGTGCCTGGAATGGCGGCTACAATGAGCAGTTCTTC. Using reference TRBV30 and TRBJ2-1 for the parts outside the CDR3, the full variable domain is SQTIHQWPATLVQPVGSPLSLECTVEGTSNPNLYWYRQAAGRGLQLLFYSVGIGQISSEVPQNLSASRPQDRQFILSSKKLLLSDSGFYLCAWNGGYNEQFFGPGTRLTVL.

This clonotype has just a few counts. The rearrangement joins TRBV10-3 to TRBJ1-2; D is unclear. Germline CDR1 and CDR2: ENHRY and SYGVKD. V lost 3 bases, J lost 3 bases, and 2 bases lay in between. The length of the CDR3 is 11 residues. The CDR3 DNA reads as TGTGCCATCAGTGAACACTATGGCTACACCTTC. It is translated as CAISEHYGYTF.

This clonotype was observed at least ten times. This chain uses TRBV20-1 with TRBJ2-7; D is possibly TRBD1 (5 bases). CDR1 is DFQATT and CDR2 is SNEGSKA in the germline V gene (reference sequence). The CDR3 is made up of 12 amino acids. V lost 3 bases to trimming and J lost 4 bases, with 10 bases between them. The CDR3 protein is CSASLDSYEQYF. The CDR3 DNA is TGCAGTGCTAGCCTTGACAGTTACGAGCAGTACTTC.

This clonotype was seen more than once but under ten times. DNA of the CDR3: TGTGCCATCGGGTGGACAGGCACAGATACGCAGTATTTT. It translates to CAIGWTGTDTQYF. The V call is TRBV10-3, the J call TRBJ2-3, with D possibly being TRBD1 (6 bases). CDR1 is ENHRY and CDR2 is SYGVKD in the germline V gene. V dropped 8 bases and J dropped 1 base, with 10 bases sitting between them. The CDR3 runs to 13 residues.

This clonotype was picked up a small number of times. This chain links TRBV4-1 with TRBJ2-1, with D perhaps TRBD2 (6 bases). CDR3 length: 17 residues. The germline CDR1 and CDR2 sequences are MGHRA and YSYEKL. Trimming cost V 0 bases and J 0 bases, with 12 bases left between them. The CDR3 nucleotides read TGCGCCAGCAGCCAAGATCCGCGGGGTAGCTCCTACAATGAGCAGTTCTTC. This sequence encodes CASSQDPRGSSYNEQFF.

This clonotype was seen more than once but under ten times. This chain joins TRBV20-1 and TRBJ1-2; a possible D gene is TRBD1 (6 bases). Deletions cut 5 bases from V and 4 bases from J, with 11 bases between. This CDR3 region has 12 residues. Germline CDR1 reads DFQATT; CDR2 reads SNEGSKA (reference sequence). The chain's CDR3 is CSAEQGGYGYTF. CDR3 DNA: TGCAGTGCTGAACAGGGAGGCTATGGCTACACCTTC.

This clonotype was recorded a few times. The chain's CDR3 is CASNPSGGSSNEQFF. CDR3 nucleotides: TGTGCCAGCAATCCCTCGGGAGGGTCAAGCAATGAGCAGTTCTTC. This chain joins TRBV7-9 and TRBJ2-1; 8 bases map to TRBD2. V shed 7 bases, J shed 6 bases, and the junction held 11 bases outside the gene matches. The germline CDR1 and CDR2 sequences are SEHNR and FQNEAQ (reference sequence). The CDR3 contains 15 residues.

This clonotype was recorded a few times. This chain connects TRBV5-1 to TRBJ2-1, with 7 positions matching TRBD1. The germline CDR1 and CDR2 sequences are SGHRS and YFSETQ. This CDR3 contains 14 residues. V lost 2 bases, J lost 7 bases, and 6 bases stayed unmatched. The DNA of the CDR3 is TGCGCCAGCAGCTTCAGGGGGAAGGAGAATGAGCAGTTCTTC. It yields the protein CASSFRGKENEQFF.

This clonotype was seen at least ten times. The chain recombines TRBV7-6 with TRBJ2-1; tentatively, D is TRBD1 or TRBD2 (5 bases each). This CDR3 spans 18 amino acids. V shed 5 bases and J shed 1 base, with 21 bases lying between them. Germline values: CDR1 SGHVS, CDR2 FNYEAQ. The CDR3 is CASSLNRWEFGSYNEQFF. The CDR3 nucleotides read TGTGCCAGCAGCCTAAACAGGTGGGAGTTCGGTTCCTACAATGAGCAGTTCTTC.

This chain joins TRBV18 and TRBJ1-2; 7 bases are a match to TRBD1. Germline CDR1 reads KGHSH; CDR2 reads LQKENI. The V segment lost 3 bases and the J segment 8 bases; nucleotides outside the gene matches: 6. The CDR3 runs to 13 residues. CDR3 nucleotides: TGTGCCAGCTCACCGGGACAGATGAACGGCTACACCTTC. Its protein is CASSPGQMNGYTF.

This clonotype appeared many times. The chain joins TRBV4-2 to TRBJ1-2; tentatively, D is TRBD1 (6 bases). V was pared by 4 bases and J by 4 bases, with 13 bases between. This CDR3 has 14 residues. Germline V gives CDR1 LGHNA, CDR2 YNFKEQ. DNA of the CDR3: TGTGCCAGCAGCCTGACAGGCTTGGGCTATGGCTACACCTTC. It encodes CASSLTGLGYGYTF.

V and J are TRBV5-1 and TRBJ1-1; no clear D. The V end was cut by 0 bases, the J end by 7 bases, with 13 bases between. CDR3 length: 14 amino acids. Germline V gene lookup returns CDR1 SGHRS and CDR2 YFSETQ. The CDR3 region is CASSLGSFDGEAFF. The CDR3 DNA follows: TGCGCCAGCAGCTTGGGATCCTTCGACGGTGAAGCTTTCTTT.

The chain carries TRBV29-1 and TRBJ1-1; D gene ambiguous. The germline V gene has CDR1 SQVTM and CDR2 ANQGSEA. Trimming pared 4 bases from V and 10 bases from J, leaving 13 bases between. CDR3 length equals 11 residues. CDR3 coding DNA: TGCAGCGTTGCCAGCCGGGTAGGAGCTTTCTTT. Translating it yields CSVASRVGAFF. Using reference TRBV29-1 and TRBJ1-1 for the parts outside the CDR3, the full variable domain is SAVISQKPSRDICQRGTSLTIQCQVDSQVTMMFWYRQQPGQSLTLIATANQGSEATYESGFVIDKFPISRPNLTFSTLTVSNMSPEDSSIYLCSVASRVGAFFGQGTRLTVV.

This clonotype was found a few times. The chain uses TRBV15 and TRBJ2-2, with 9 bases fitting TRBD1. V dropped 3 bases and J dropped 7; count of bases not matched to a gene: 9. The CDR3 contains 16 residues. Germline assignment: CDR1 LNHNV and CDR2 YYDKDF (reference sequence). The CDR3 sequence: CATSRAGQGPFGELFF. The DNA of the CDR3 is TGTGCCACCAGCAGGGCGGGACAGGGTCCGTTCGGGGAGCTGTTTTTT.

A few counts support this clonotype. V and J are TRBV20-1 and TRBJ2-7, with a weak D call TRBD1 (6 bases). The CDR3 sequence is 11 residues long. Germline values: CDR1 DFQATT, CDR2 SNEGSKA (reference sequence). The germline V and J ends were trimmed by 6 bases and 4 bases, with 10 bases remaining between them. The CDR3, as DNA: TGCAGTGCAGGACAGCCATACGAGCAGTACTTC. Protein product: CSAGQPYEQYF.

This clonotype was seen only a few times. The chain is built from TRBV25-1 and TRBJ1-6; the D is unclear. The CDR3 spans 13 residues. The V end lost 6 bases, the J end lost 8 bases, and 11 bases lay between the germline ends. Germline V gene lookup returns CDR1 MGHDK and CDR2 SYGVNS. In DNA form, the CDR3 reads TGTGCCAGCAGGGCTTATCAGGATTCACCCCTCCACTTT. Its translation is CASRAYQDSPLHF.

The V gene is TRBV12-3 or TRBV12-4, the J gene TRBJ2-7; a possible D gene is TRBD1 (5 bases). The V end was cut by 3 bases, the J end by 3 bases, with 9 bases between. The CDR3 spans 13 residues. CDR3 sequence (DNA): TGTGCCAGCAGTTTCGATACAGGCTACGAGCAGTACTTC. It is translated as CASSFDTGYEQYF.

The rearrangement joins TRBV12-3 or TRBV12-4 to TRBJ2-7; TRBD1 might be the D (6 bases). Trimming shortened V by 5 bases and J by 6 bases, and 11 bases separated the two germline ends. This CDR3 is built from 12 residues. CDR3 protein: CASSPTGFEQYF. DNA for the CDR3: TGTGCCAGCAGTCCCACAGGGTTCGAGCAGTACTTC.

The CDR3 DNA reads TGTGCCAGCAGCTTTCGCAGAATAGAAAAACTGTTTTTT. Protein sequence: CASSFRRIEKLFF. The V gene is TRBV7-9, the J gene TRBJ1-4; D remains ambiguous. V was clipped by 3 bases and J by 8 bases, with 10 bases between them. This CDR3 region has 13 residues. CDR1 is SEHNR, CDR2 FQNEAQ, per germline (reference sequence). Variable domain in full (rest from reference TRBV7-9 and TRBJ1-4): DTGVSQNPRHKITKRGQNVTFRCDPISEHNRLYWYRQTLGQGPEFLTYFQNEAQLEKSRLLSDRFSAERPKGSFSTLEIQRTEQGDSAMYLCASSFRRIEKLFFGSGTQLSVL.